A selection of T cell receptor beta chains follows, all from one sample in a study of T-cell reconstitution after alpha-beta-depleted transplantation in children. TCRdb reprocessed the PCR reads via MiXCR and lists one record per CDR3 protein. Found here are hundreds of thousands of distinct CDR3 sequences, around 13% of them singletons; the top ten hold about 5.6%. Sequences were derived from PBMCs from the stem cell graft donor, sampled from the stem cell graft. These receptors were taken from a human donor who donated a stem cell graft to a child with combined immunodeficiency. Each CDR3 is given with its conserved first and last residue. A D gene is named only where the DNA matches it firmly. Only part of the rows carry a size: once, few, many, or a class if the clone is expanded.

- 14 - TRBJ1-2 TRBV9 TGTGCCAGCAGCGTAGCTATCAGGGAAGGGGGCTACACCTTC CASSVAIREGGYTF
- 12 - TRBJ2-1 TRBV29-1 TGCAGCGTTGAACCGGGCAGGAATGAGCAGTTCTTC CSVEPGRNEQFF
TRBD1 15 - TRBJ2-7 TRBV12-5 TGTGCTAGTGGCACAAAGGGACAGGGCCGTCGAGAGCAGTACTTC CASGTKGQGRREQYF
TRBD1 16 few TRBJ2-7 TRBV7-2 TGTGCCAGCAGCCTCGTCGGGACAGCTTTATCCTACGAGCAGTACTTC CASSLVGTALSYEQYF
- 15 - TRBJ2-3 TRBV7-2 TGTGCCAGCAGCTTAGTGAGGTCCCACCTTGTTGGGCAGTATTTT CASSLVRSHLVGQYF
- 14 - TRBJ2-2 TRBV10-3 TGTGCCATCACCCTGGACCCCAACACCGGGGAGCTGTTTTTT CAITLDPNTGELFF
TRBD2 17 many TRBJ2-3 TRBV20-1 TGCAGTGCCAGGACTAGCGGGGGGCCCACCAGCACAGATACGCAGTATTTT CSARTSGGPTSTDTQYF
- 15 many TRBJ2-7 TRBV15 TGTGCCACCAGCAGAGACCCGGCCAGCTCCTACGAGCAGTACTTC CATSRDPASSYEQYF
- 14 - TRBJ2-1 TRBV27 TGTGCCAGCAGTAACCGAGCTACTAGTTTTGAGCAGTTCTTC CASSNRATSFEQFF
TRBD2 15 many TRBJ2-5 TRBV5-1 TGCGCCAGCAGCCTGATACTGCGGGGGCAAGAGACCCAGTACTTC CASSLILRGQETQYF
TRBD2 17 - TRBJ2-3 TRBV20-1 TGCAGTGCTAGAGAGGGGACCGGGACTAGTAGCACAGATACGCAGTATTTT CSAREGTGTSSTDTQYF
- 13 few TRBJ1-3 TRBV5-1 TGCGCCAGCAGCTCGCAGGCTGGAAACACCATATATTTT CASSSQAGNTIYF
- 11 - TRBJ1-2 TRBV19 TGTGCCAGTACGGACACCTATGGCTACACCTTC CASTDTYGYTF
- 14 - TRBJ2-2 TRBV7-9 TGTGCCAGCAGCTTAGAAAGGCACACCGGGGAGCTGTTTTTT CASSLERHTGELFF
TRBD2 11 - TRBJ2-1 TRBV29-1 TGCAGCAACGGGGGAGGGAATGAGCAGTTCTTC CSNGGGNEQFF
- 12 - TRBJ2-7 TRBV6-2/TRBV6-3 TGTGCCAGCAGTTCTCTCCTATACGAGCAGTACTTC CASSSLLYEQYF
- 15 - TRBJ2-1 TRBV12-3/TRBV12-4 TGTGCCAGCAGCCTCGACAGGACCAGGGGCGATGAGCAGTTCTTC CASSLDRTRGDEQFF
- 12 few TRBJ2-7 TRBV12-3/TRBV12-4 TGTGCCAGCAGTTTCGGGACCCACGAGCAGTACTTC CASSFGTHEQYF
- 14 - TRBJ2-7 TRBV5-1 TGCGCCAGCAGCCCGGAGTGGTTTTTGGGGGAGCAGTACTTC CASSPEWFLGEQYF
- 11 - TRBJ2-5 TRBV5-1 TGCGCCAGCAGCTCCGACAGGCACCAGTACTTC CASSSDRHQYF
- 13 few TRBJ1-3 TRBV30 TGTGCCTGGAACGGGGGGCGCGGAAACACCATATATTTT CAWNGGRGNTIYF
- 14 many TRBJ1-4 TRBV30 TGTGCCTGGAGTGTATGGGGGGCTAATGAAAAACTGTTTTTT CAWSVWGANEKLFF
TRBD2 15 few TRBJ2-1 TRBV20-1 TGCAGTGCCCGTCCGGGACTAGCTAACTACAATGAGCAGTTCTTC CSARPGLANYNEQFF
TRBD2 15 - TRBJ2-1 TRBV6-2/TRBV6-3 TGTGCCAGCAGGGGGGGACTAGCGGTCTACAATGAGCAGTTCTTC CASRGGLAVYNEQFF
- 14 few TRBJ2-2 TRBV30 TGTGCCTGGAGTCGCGGGGTTACTACCGGGGAGCTGTTTTTT CAWSRGVTTGELFF
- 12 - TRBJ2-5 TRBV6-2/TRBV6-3 TGTGCCAGCAGAGTACTTGGGGAGACCCAGTACTTC CASRVLGETQYF
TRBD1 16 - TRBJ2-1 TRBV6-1 TGTGCCAGCATGGATCCAGGGGGACCTTCCTACAATGAGCAGTTCTTC CASMDPGGPSYNEQFF
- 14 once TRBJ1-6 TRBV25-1 TGTGCCAGCAGTGAGGGACCCTATAATTCACCCCTCCACTTT CASSEGPYNSPLHF
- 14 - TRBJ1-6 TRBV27 TGTGCCAGTAAGCTTGGCGATTATAATTCACCCCTCCACTTT CASKLGDYNSPLHF
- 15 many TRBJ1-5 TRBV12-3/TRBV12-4 TGTGCCAGCAGTTTAGACAGAAATAGCAATCAGCCCCAGCATTTT CASSLDRNSNQPQHF
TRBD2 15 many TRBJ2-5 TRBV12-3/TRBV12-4 TGTGCCAGCAGCACGGGACTAGCGGGAGTTGAGACCCAGTACTTC CASSTGLAGVETQYF
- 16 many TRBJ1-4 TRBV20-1 TGCAGTGCTAGAGATATCCAGGGCACGACTAATGAAAAACTGTTTTTT CSARDIQGTTNEKLFF
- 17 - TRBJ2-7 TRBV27 TGTGCCAGCAGTTTATATCATCGGGGGATCCCAGGCGACGAGCAGTACTTC CASSLYHRGIPGDEQYF